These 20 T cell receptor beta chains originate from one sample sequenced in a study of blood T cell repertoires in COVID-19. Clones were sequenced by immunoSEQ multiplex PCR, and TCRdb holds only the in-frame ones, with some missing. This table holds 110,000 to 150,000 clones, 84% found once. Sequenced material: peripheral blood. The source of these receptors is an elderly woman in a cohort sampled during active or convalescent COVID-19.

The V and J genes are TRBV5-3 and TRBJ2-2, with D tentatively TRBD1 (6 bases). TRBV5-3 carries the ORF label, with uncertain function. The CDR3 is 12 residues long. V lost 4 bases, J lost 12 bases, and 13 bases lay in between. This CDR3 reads CARSGGRGKLFF. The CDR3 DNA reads TGTGCCAGAAGCGGTGGTAGGGGGAAGCTGTTTTTT.

The CDR3 coding sequence is TGTGCCAGCAGTTTCCGGGAGGGCGATGGCTACACCTTC. Protein: CASSFREGDGYTF. The chain has TRBV27 and TRBJ1-2; D is undetermined. The CDR3 runs 13 residues. Looked up from germline, CDR1 is MNHEY and CDR2 is SMNVEV (reference sequence). Between the trimmed V and J ends, which lost 3 bases and 6 bases, there was a span of 11 bases.

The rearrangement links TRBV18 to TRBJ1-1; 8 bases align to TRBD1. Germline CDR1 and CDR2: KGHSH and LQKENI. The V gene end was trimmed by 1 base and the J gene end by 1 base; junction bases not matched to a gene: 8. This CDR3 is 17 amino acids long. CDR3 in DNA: TGTGCCAGCTCACCACTTTGGGGGCAGGGGGCGAACACTGAAGCTTTCTTT. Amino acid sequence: CASSPLWGQGANTEAFF.

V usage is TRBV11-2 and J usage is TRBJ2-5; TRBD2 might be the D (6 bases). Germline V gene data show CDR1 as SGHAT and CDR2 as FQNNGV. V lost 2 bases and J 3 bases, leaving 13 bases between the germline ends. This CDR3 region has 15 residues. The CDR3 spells CASSLRAGWEETQYF. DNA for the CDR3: TGTGCCAGCAGCTTAAGGGCGGGGTGGGAAGAGACCCAGTACTTC.

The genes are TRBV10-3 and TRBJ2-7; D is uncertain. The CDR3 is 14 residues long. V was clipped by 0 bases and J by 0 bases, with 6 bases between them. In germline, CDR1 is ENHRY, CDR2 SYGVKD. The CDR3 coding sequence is TGTGCCATCAGTGAGTCACAGAGCTCCTACGAGCAGTACGTC. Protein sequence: CAISESQSSYEQYV.

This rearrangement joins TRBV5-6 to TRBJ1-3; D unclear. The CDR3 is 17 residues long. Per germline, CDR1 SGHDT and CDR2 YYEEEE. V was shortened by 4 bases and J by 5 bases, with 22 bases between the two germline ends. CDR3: CASSPSGRVVVRNTIYF. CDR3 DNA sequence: TGTGCCAGCAGCCCGTCCGGGCGGGTTGTGGTTAGAAACACCATATATTTT.

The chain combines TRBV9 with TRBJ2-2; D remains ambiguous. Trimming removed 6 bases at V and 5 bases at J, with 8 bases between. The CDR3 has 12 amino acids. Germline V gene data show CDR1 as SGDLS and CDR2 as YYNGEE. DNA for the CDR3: TGTGCCAGCAACTCATTTACCGGGGAGCTGTTTTTT. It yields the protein CASNSFTGELFF. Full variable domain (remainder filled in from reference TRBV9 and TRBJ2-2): DSGVTQTPKHLITATGQRVTLRCSPRSGDLSVYWYQQSLDQGLQFLIQYYNGEERAKGNILERFSAQQFPDLHSELNLSSLELGDSALYFCASNSFTGELFFGEGSRLTVL.

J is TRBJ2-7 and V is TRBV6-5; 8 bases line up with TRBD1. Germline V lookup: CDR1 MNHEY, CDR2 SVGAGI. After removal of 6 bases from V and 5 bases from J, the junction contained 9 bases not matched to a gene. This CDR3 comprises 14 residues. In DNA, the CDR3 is TGTGCCAGCAGCCCCGGACAGGGTTTCGACGAGCAGTACTTC. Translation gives CASSPGQGFDEQYF.

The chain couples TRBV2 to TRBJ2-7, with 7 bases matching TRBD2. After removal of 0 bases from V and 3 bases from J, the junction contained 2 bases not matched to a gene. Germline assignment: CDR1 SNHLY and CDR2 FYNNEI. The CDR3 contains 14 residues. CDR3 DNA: TGTGCCAGCAGTGAAGCGGGGGGGATCTACGAGCAGTACTTC. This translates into CASSEAGGIYEQYF. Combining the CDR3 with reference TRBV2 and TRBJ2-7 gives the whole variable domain EPEVTQTPSHQVTQMGQEVILRCVPISNHLYFYWYRQILGQKVEFLVSFYNNEISEKSEIFDDQFSVERPDGSNFTLKIRSTKLEDSAMYFCASSEAGGIYEQYFGPGTRLTVT.

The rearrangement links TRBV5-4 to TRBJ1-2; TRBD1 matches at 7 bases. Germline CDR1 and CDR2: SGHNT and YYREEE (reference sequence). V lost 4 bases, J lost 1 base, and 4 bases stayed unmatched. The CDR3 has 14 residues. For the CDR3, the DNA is TGTGCCAGCAGCAGGGACAGATTTAACTATGGCTACACCTTC. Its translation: CASSRDRFNYGYTF.

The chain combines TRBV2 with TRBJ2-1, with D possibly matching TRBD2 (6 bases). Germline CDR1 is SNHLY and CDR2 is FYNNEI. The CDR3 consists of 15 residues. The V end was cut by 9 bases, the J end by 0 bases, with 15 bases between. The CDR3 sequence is CASTRRVSSYNEQFF. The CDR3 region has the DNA TGTGCCAGTACGAGGAGGGTAAGCTCCTACAATGAGCAGTTCTTC.

CDR3: CASSYRANQETQYF. CDR3 bases: TGTGCCAGCAGCTACAGGGCCAACCAAGAGACCCAGTACTTC. V gene TRBV7-9 combines with J gene TRBJ2-5, with a tentative D call TRBD1 (6 bases). The CDR3 is 14 residues long. Germline V CDR1 and CDR2: SEHNR, FQNEAQ (reference sequence). V lost 4 bases and J lost 0, with 9 bases in between.

The CDR3 here is CASSHLGAHYGYTF. CDR3 DNA sequence: TGTGCCAGCAGTCACCTGGGCGCCCACTATGGCTACACCTTC. The V and J genes are TRBV27 and TRBJ1-2, with D unresolved. The V and J ends lost 5 bases and 3 bases respectively, with 13 bases between them. Germline CDR1 is MNHEY and CDR2 is SMNVEV (reference sequence). CDR3 length: 14 amino acids.

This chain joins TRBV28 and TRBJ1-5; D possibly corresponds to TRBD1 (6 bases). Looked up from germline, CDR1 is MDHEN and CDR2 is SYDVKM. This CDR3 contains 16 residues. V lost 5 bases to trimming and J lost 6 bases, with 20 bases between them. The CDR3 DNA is TGTGCCAGCAGTCCCAGATATTGGGGGCCGGGTCAGCCCCAGCATTTT. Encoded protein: CASSPRYWGPGQPQHF.

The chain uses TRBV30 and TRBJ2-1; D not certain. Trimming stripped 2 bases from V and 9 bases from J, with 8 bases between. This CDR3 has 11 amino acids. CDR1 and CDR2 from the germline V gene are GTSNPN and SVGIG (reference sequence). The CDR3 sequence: CAWSLLLEQFF. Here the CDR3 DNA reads TGTGCCTGGAGTCTTCTACTTGAGCAGTTCTTC.

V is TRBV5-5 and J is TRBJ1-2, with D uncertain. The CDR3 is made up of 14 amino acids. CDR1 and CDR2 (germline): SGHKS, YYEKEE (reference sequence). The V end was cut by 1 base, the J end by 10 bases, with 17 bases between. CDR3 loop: CASSLKPDLGIYTF. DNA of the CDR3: TGTGCCAGCAGCTTGAAGCCGGACTTAGGTATCTACACCTTC. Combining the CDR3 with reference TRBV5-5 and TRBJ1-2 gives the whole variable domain DAGVTQSPTHLIKTRGQQVTLRCSPISGHKSVSWYQQVLGQGPQFIFQYYEKEERGRGNFPDRFSARQFPNYSSELNVNALLLGDSALYLCASSLKPDLGIYTFGSGTRLTVV.

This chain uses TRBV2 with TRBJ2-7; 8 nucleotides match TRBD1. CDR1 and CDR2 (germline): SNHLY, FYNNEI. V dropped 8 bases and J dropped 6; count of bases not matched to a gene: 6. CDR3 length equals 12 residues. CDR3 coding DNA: TGTGCCAGCGGACAGGGTGTAAGCGAGCAGTACTTC. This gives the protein CASGQGVSEQYF.

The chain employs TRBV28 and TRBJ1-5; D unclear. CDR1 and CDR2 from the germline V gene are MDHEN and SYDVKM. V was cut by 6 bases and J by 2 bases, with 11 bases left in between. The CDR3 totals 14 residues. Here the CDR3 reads CASSASLGNQPQHF. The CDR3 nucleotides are TGTGCCAGCAGCGCGTCCTTAGGCAATCAGCCCCAGCATTTT.

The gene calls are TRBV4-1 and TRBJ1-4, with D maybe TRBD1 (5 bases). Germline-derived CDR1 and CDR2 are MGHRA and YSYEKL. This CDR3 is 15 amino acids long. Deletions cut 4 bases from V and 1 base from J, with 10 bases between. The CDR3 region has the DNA TGCGCCAGCAGCCCAGGGTATCGAACTAATGAAAAACTGTTTTTT. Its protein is CASSPGYRTNEKLFF.

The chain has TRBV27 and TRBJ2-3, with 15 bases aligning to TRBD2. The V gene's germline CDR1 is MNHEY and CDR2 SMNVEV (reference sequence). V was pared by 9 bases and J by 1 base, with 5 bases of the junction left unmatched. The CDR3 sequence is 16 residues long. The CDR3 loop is CASGTSGGPGTDTQYF. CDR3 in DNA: TGTGCCAGTGGGACTAGCGGGGGGCCCGGCACAGATACGCAGTATTTT.